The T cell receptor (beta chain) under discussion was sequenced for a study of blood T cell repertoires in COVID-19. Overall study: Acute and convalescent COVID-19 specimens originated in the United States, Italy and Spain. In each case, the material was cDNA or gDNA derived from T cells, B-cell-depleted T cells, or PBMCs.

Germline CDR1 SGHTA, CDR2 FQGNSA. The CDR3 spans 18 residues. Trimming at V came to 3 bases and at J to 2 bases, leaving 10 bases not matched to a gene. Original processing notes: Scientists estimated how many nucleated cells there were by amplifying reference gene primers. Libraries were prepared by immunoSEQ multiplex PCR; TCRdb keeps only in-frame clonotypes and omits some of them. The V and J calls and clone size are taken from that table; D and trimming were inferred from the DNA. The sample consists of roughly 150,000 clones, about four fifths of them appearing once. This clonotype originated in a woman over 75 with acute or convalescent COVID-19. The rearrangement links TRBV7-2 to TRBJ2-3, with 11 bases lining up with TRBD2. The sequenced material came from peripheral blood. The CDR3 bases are TGTGCCAGCAGCTTCGGCCACGCGACTAGCGGGAACACAGATACGCAGTATTTT. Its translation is CASSFGHATSGNTDTQYF.